These T cell receptor beta chains were read from a single sample in a study of blood T cell repertoires in COVID-19. Here immunoSEQ multiplex PCR was the method, and the copy in TCRdb shows in-frame clones only, minus some. The table shows 60,000 to 85,000 clones, with more than 90% occurring only once. Sequencing input: peripheral blood. Source of these receptors: a man in his fifties with acute or convalescent COVID-19. Both conserved end residues are part of each CDR3. The order of the fields is clone size, J gene, V gene, D gene, CDR3 DNA, CDR3 protein. A D gene is named only where the DNA matches it firmly. Rows may omit the clone size; those that give it use once, few, many or a size class.

abundance: .
j_gene: TRBJ2-1
v_gene: TRBV7-8
d_gene: .
CDR3nt: TGTGCCAGCAGCCGGGTGGGGGGTAATGAGCAGTTCTTC
CDR3aa: CASSRVGGNEQFF

abundance: .
j_gene: TRBJ2-1
v_gene: TRBV2
d_gene: TRBD1
CDR3nt: TGTGCCAGCAGGAGGGGGCGCGACTTTAGTAATGAGCAGTTCTTC
CDR3aa: CASRRGRDFSNEQFF

abundance: .
j_gene: TRBJ2-5
v_gene: TRBV7-9
d_gene: .
CDR3nt: TGTGCCAGCAGCCCCTCCTGGGGGGAAGAGACCCAGTACTTC
CDR3aa: CASSPSWGEETQYF

abundance: .
j_gene: TRBJ1-3
v_gene: TRBV19
d_gene: .
CDR3nt: TGTGCCAGTAGTATAGGGGACACCTCGAGCTCTGGAAACACCATATATTTT
CDR3aa: CASSIGDTSSSGNTIYF

abundance: .
j_gene: TRBJ2-3
v_gene: TRBV5-5
d_gene: TRBD2
CDR3nt: TGTGCCAGCAGGCGACTAGCGGGGGGCCAGGATACGCAGTATTTT
CDR3aa: CASRRLAGGQDTQYF

abundance: once
j_gene: TRBJ1-3
v_gene: TRBV11-2
d_gene: .
CDR3nt: TGTGCCAGCAGCCCTCAACTAACGATTTCTGGAAACACCATATATTTT
CDR3aa: CASSPQLTISGNTIYF

abundance: .
j_gene: TRBJ1-2
v_gene: TRBV7-9
d_gene: .
CDR3nt: TGTGCCAGCAGCACTTTTCTAAGGGGGGGCTATGGCTACACCTTC
CDR3aa: CASSTFLRGGYGYTF

abundance: .
j_gene: TRBJ1-2
v_gene: TRBV6-5
d_gene: .
CDR3nt: TGTGCCAGCAGCATTGTGAGAGCCTATGGCTACACCTTC
CDR3aa: CASSIVRAYGYTF

abundance: .
j_gene: TRBJ1-6
v_gene: TRBV3-1/TRBV3-2
d_gene: TRBD1
CDR3nt: TGTGCCAGCAGCCAGCTGGACAGGGGTAATTCACCCCTCCACTTT
CDR3aa: CASSQLDRGNSPLHF

abundance: once
j_gene: TRBJ2-3
v_gene: TRBV7-2
d_gene: TRBD2
CDR3nt: TGTGCCAGCAGCAGTATCGGGACTAGCGGGAGCAGCACAGATACGCAGTATTTT
CDR3aa: CASSSIGTSGSSTDTQYF

abundance: .
j_gene: TRBJ2-3
v_gene: TRBV28
d_gene: TRBD2
CDR3nt: TGTGCCACCGCCGGGACTAGCGGGAGAAAGGGCACAGATACGCAGTATTTT
CDR3aa: CATAGTSGRKGTDTQYF

abundance: once
j_gene: TRBJ1-4
v_gene: TRBV7-9
d_gene: .
CDR3nt: TGTGCCAGCAGAAGATTAGTGTACGAAAAACTGTTTTTT
CDR3aa: CASRRLVYEKLFF

abundance: .
j_gene: TRBJ2-1
v_gene: TRBV9
d_gene: TRBD2
CDR3nt: TGTGCCAGCACCGGCGGGGGTGAGCAGTTCTTC
CDR3aa: CASTGGGEQFF

abundance: .
j_gene: TRBJ1-2
v_gene: TRBV5-4
d_gene: .
CDR3nt: TGTGCCAGCAGCCTAAAAGCTAACTATGGCTACACCTTC
CDR3aa: CASSLKANYGYTF

abundance: .
j_gene: TRBJ1-1
v_gene: TRBV29-1
d_gene: .
CDR3nt: TGCAGCGCTGAAGGGCAGGGCGGCACTGAAGCTTTCTTT
CDR3aa: CSAEGQGGTEAFF

abundance: .
j_gene: TRBJ2-5
v_gene: TRBV12-3/TRBV12-4
d_gene: .
CDR3nt: TGTGCCAGCAGCAGGGGACACCAAGAGACCCAGTACTTC
CDR3aa: CASSRGHQETQYF

abundance: once
j_gene: TRBJ1-1
v_gene: TRBV28
d_gene: TRBD1
CDR3nt: TGTGCCAGCAGGGGACAGGCGAACACTGAAGCTTTCTTT
CDR3aa: CASRGQANTEAFF

abundance: once
j_gene: TRBJ2-3
v_gene: TRBV4-1
d_gene: TRBD2
CDR3nt: TGCGCCAGCAGCCAGACTAGCGGTAGCACAGATACGCAGTATTTT
CDR3aa: CASSQTSGSTDTQYF

abundance: once
j_gene: TRBJ2-2
v_gene: TRBV7-2
d_gene: TRBD1
CDR3nt: TGTGCCAGCAGCTTAGCGAGGGCAGGGGGCTGGACCGGGGAGCTGTTTTTT
CDR3aa: CASSLARAGGWTGELFF

abundance: .
j_gene: TRBJ1-1
v_gene: TRBV7-3
d_gene: TRBD1
CDR3nt: TGTGCCAGCAGCCTGGGACAGGGTAAAGCTTTCTTT
CDR3aa: CASSLGQGKAFF

abundance: .
j_gene: TRBJ2-7
v_gene: TRBV27
d_gene: TRBD1
CDR3nt: TGTGCCAGCAGCCCGATTGACAGGGGGCCCGCCTACGAGCAGTACTTC
CDR3aa: CASSPIDRGPAYEQYF

abundance: .
j_gene: TRBJ2-2
v_gene: TRBV19
d_gene: TRBD1
CDR3nt: TGTGCCAGTAGTAGACCGGGACAGGGGGCATTCGGGGAGCTGTTTTTT
CDR3aa: CASSRPGQGAFGELFF

abundance: .
j_gene: TRBJ2-3
v_gene: TRBV13
d_gene: .
CDR3nt: TGTGCCAGCAGCTTCTCTAGGCTAGTTGCTACGCAGTATTTT
CDR3aa: CASSFSRLVATQYF

abundance: once
j_gene: TRBJ1-5
v_gene: TRBV19
d_gene: .
CDR3nt: TGTGCCAGTAGTATAGGGCGGGCACGAAGGAGCAATCAGCCCCAGCATTTT
CDR3aa: CASSIGRARRSNQPQHF

abundance: .
j_gene: TRBJ2-3
v_gene: TRBV5-1
d_gene: TRBD1
CDR3nt: TGCGCCAGCAGGCGCCGACAGGGTAGGACAGATACGCAGTATTTT
CDR3aa: CASRRRQGRTDTQYF

abundance: .
j_gene: TRBJ2-7
v_gene: TRBV5-1
d_gene: TRBD1
CDR3nt: TGCGCCAGCAGCCTGGGACAGGGGGAGACCTACGAGCAGTACTTC
CDR3aa: CASSLGQGETYEQYF

abundance: .
j_gene: TRBJ2-7
v_gene: TRBV11-3
d_gene: .
CDR3nt: TGTGCCAGCAGCCCCGGGCAGAGCGGCGACGAGCAGTACTTC
CDR3aa: CASSPGQSGDEQYF

abundance: .
j_gene: TRBJ1-2
v_gene: TRBV3-1/TRBV3-2
d_gene: .
CDR3nt: TGTGCCAGCAGCCACCAGTCCCCCCTTGGCTACACCTTC
CDR3aa: CASSHQSPLGYTF

abundance: .
j_gene: TRBJ2-7
v_gene: TRBV7-9
d_gene: TRBD1
CDR3nt: TGTGCCAGCAGCTTCCGGACAGGGGAGGGCGAGCAGTACTTC
CDR3aa: CASSFRTGEGEQYF

abundance: .
j_gene: TRBJ1-2
v_gene: TRBV5-1
d_gene: .
CDR3nt: TGCGCCAGCAGCTCTCAGGGGATTGACTATGGCTACACCTTC
CDR3aa: CASSSQGIDYGYTF

abundance: few
j_gene: TRBJ2-1
v_gene: TRBV7-3
d_gene: TRBD2
CDR3nt: TGTGCCAGCAGCTCCCACGGACTAGCTTCCTACAATGAGCAGTTCTTC
CDR3aa: CASSSHGLASYNEQFF

abundance: .
j_gene: TRBJ1-2
v_gene: TRBV5-6
d_gene: .
CDR3nt: TGTGCCAGCAGCCAGCTATCAGGGTTTACTAACTATGGCTACACCTTC
CDR3aa: CASSQLSGFTNYGYTF

abundance: .
j_gene: TRBJ2-7
v_gene: TRBV3-1/TRBV3-2
d_gene: TRBD1
CDR3nt: TGTGCCAGCAGCCAAGAGTCGACAGGGCTCGAGCAGTACTTC
CDR3aa: CASSQESTGLEQYF

abundance: few
j_gene: TRBJ2-2
v_gene: TRBV30
d_gene: .
CDR3nt: TGTGCCTGGGACGACAGGGAGGCGACCGGGGAGCTGTTTTTT
CDR3aa: CAWDDREATGELFF

abundance: .
j_gene: TRBJ1-3
v_gene: TRBV10-3
d_gene: .
CDR3nt: TGTGCCATCACCAAGGACAACTCTGGAAACACCATATATTTT
CDR3aa: CAITKDNSGNTIYF

abundance: .
j_gene: TRBJ1-1
v_gene: TRBV5-1
d_gene: .
CDR3nt: TGCGCCAGCAGCTTGGGTGGGGGCAGGACTGAAGCTTTCTTT
CDR3aa: CASSLGGGRTEAFF

abundance: .
j_gene: TRBJ2-3
v_gene: TRBV27
d_gene: TRBD2
CDR3nt: TGTGCCAGCAGTTTATCGGGAGGGAGCGGCACAGATACGCAGTATTTT
CDR3aa: CASSLSGGSGTDTQYF